These 20 T cell receptor beta chains came from one sample sequenced in a study of long-term antiretroviral therapy in people with HIV. Version v3.0 of the immunoSEQ assay ran at survey level. Using immunoSEQ multiplex PCR, the repertoire was profiled, and TCRdb retains in-frame clones only, with some absent. The sample contains about 39,000 clones, over 75% of which appear only once. The specimen comprised unsorted PBMCs, sampled 0.6 years after starting antiretroviral therapy. The receptors shown here come from a man aged 18 to 35 with HIV.

The V call is TRBV5-5, the J call TRBJ2-2, with D uncertain. This CDR3 comprises 12 residues. Trimming cost V 2 bases and J 6 bases, with 5 bases left between them. Germline CDR1 SGHKS, CDR2 YYEKEE (reference sequence). CDR3 region: CASSFGPGELFF. The CDR3 DNA sequence: TGTGCCAGCAGCTTTGGGCCCGGGGAGCTGTTTTTT.

This chain uses TRBV5-5 with TRBJ2-7; D remains unclear. This CDR3 is 12 amino acids long. Germline CDR1 and CDR2: SGHKS and YYEKEE (reference sequence). V dropped 4 bases and J dropped 7 bases, with 12 bases sitting between them. As DNA, the CDR3 is TGTGCCAGCAGCCCAGCCAGAGCAGAGCAGTACTTC. Translation: CASSPARAEQYF.

This clone came up a few times. The chain is built from TRBV6-1 and TRBJ2-7; D possibly corresponds to TRBD1 (6 bases). The V gene lost 5 bases and the J gene lost 5 bases, with 19 bases spanning the gap. This CDR3 comprises 15 residues. Germline CDR1 and CDR2: MNHNS and SASEGT. This CDR3 reads CASSKRQAVTNEQYF. The CDR3 DNA reads TGTGCCAGCAGTAAACGACAGGCGGTCACTAACGAGCAGTACTTC.

The rearrangement links TRBV7-2 to TRBJ2-7; D uncertain. V lost 0 bases, J lost 2 bases, and 14 bases lay in between. Per the germline V gene, CDR1 is SGHTA and CDR2 is FQGNSA. The CDR3 totals 16 residues. Here the CDR3 reads CASSLALTLIPYEQYF. CDR3 coding DNA: TGTGCCAGCAGCTTAGCTTTAACATTAATACCCTACGAGCAGTACTTC.

The chain is built from TRBV7-2 and TRBJ1-2; D is unclear. The germline CDR1 and CDR2 sequences are SGHTA and FQGNSA. V was shortened by 2 bases and J by 6 bases, with 7 bases between the two germline ends. The CDR3 loop spans 12 amino acids. CDR3 sequence reads: CASSLSHNGYTF. The CDR3 DNA sequence: TGTGCCAGCAGCTTATCCCATAATGGCTACACCTTC.

The chain joins TRBV27 to TRBJ2-1; TRBD1 might be the D (6 bases). Germline lookup yields CDR1 MNHEY and CDR2 SMNVEV (reference sequence). V lost 6 bases and J 0 bases, leaving 9 bases between the germline ends. This CDR3 region has 14 residues. The CDR3 is CASSRGGSYNEQFF. CDR3 in DNA: TGTGCCAGCAGCAGGGGCGGCTCCTACAATGAGCAGTTCTTC.

The V call is TRBV20-1, the J call TRBJ2-7; perhaps TRBD2 as D (5 bases). Germline CDR1 and CDR2: DFQATT and SNEGSKA (reference sequence). V lost 8 bases and J lost 5, with 13 bases in between. The CDR3 loop spans 11 amino acids. The CDR3 protein is CSPTAAHEQYF. CDR3 bases: TGCAGTCCAACAGCGGCCCACGAGCAGTACTTC.

The chain is built from TRBV7-2 and TRBJ2-3; D possibly matches TRBD1 or TRBD2 (5 bases each). V shed 1 base and J shed 1 base, with 12 bases lying between them. The CDR3 is 16 amino acids. The germline CDR1 and CDR2 sequences are SGHTA and FQGNSA. DNA of the CDR3: TGTGCCAGCAGCTTAGTCGGACTGGGGGGCACAGATACGCAGTATTTT. The encoded protein is CASSLVGLGGTDTQYF.

This clone was observed a few times. This sequence joins TRBV11-2 and TRBJ1-3; D uncertain. This CDR3 has 15 residues. Germline V gene data show CDR1 as SGHAT and CDR2 as FQNNGV. The V end lost 8 bases, the J end lost 6 bases, and 20 bases lay between the germline ends. The chain's CDR3 is CASDGSGMGVNTIYF. The CDR3, as DNA: TGTGCCAGCGACGGTTCGGGTATGGGAGTAAACACCATATATTTT.

The J gene is TRBJ2-4, the V gene TRBV11-2, with 7 bases matching TRBD1. V lost 4 bases, J lost 8 bases, and 17 bases stayed unmatched. This CDR3 spans 17 amino acids. Germline CDR1 reads SGHAT; CDR2 reads FQNNGV. This CDR3 is CASSSPRGYQPSDIQYF. CDR3 coding DNA: TGTGCCAGCAGCTCCCCCAGGGGGTACCAACCCTCCGACATTCAGTACTTC.

This clone was detected once. The chain is built from TRBV28 and TRBJ1-5, with 7 bases identical to TRBD1. Germline V CDR1 and CDR2: MDHEN, SYDVKM. This CDR3 is 15 amino acids long. V gave up 10 bases and J gave up 1 base; unmatched junction bases: 10. The CDR3 sequence is CATTQGVWSNQPQHF. In DNA form, the CDR3 reads TGTGCCACCACCCAGGGGGTTTGGAGCAATCAGCCCCAGCATTTT.

This clone has just a few counts. The rearrangement joins TRBV7-9 to TRBJ2-2, with TRBD2 identical over 11 bases. The germline V gene encodes CDR1 SEHNR and CDR2 FQNEAQ (reference sequence). This CDR3 spans 17 amino acids. The ends lost 1 base at V and 7 bases at J; junction bases unmatched: 8. CDR3 in DNA: TGTGCCAGCAGCTTAGTGGTTCCGCTAGCGGGAGGCGGGGAGCTGTTTTTT. Translation: CASSLVVPLAGGGELFF.

V gene TRBV7-8 combines with J gene TRBJ1-3; D not certain. Per the germline V gene, CDR1 is SGHVS and CDR2 is FQNEAQ. This CDR3 spans 16 amino acids. The V end lost 2 bases, the J end lost 0 bases, and 11 bases lay between the germline ends. The CDR3 DNA reads TGTGCCAGCAGCTTAACTGACGGGAGCTCTGGAAACACCATATATTTT. Its translation: CASSLTDGSSGNTIYF.

This clone has only one observation. J is TRBJ1-1 and V is TRBV10-2; D might be TRBD1 (6 bases). Germline assignment: CDR1 WSHSY and CDR2 SAAADI. The CDR3 is 18 amino acids. Trimming removed 7 bases from V and 0 bases from J, with 24 bases in between. The CDR3 is CASTDQGFIGGMNTEAFF. The CDR3 DNA reads as TGCGCCAGCACCGACCAGGGATTTATAGGGGGTATGAACACTGAAGCTTTCTTT.

CDR3 coding DNA: TGTGCCAGCAGTTTAGCCAGGGGGTCTTACAATGAGCAGTTCTTC. Translation: CASSLARGSYNEQFF. The chain recombines TRBV28 with TRBJ2-1; 7 nucleotides line up with TRBD1. CDR1 is MDHEN, CDR2 SYDVKM, per germline. Trimming took 2 bases from V and 4 from J; bases not matched to a gene: 5. The CDR3 covers 15 residues.

This sequence joins TRBV27 and TRBJ2-7, with 7 bases lining up with TRBD1. Germline trimming cut 9 bases from V and 2 bases from J; bases unmatched to any gene: 4. Germline V gives CDR1 MNHEY, CDR2 SMNVEV (reference sequence). This CDR3 is 12 amino acids long. In DNA form, the CDR3 reads TGTGCCAGTGGGCAGGGGGCCTACGAGCAGTACTTC. As protein: CASGQGAYEQYF.

This chain connects TRBV2 to TRBJ2-7; D is possibly TRBD1 (5 bases). V shed 3 bases and J shed 3 bases, with 9 bases lying between them. CDR3 length: 13 amino acids. CDR1 SNHLY and CDR2 FYNNEI come from the germline V gene. The chain's CDR3 is CASSDRGLYEQYF. The CDR3 DNA sequence: TGTGCCAGCAGTGATAGGGGTCTCTACGAGCAGTACTTC. The full variable domain, its missing parts supplied by reference TRBV2 and TRBJ2-7, is EPEVTQTPSHQVTQMGQEVILRCVPISNHLYFYWYRQILGQKVEFLVSFYNNEISEKSEIFDDQFSVERPDGSNFTLKIRSTKLEDSAMYFCASSDRGLYEQYFGPGTRLTVT.

By sample share, this clone is medium-sized. CDR3 in amino acids: CASRQGASYEQYF. In DNA, the CDR3 is TGTGCCAGCCGGCAGGGGGCTTCCTACGAGCAGTACTTC. The chain employs TRBV19 and TRBJ2-7; 8 nucleotides align to TRBD1. CDR1 LNHDA and CDR2 SQIVND come from the germline V gene (reference sequence). This CDR3 contains 13 residues. Germline trimming cut 9 bases from V and 1 base from J; bases unmatched to any gene: 5.

CDR3 amino acids: CASSRGRFYEQYF. For the CDR3, the DNA is TGTGCCAGTAGTCGTGGGCGGTTTTACGAGCAGTACTTC. V is TRBV19 and J is TRBJ2-7; no clear D gene. Germline CDR1 and CDR2: LNHDA and SQIVND (reference sequence). V was shortened by 5 bases and J by 4 bases, with 12 bases between the two germline ends. The CDR3 spans 13 residues.

The chain uses TRBV18 and TRBJ2-5; D is unclear. The length of the CDR3 is 13 residues. The V end lost 3 bases, the J end lost 5 bases, and 10 bases lay between the germline ends. In germline, CDR1 is KGHSH, CDR2 LQKENI. CDR3 sequence reads: CASSPFNGETQYF. The CDR3 DNA is TGTGCCAGCTCACCCTTTAATGGGGAGACCCAGTACTTC.